What follows describes a single T cell receptor beta chain. Just one base apart from a much larger clone, this may be a read error. TCRbeta library preparation incorporated unique molecular identifiers. TCRdb re-called the PCR reads with MiXCR, one entry per CDR3 protein. The table records 240,000 or so distinct CDR3 sequences, about 12% of them present only once. This entry is derived from a study of T-cell reconstitution after alpha-beta-depleted transplantation in children. Sequencing was performed on PBMCs from the stem cell graft donor, taken from the stem cell graft. The TCR comes from a human donor who donated a stem cell graft to a child with acute lymphoblastic leukemia.

The CDR3 DNA is TGTGCCTGGGCCGGGACAGGCGTTTCTGGGGCCAACGGCCTGACTTTC. This sequence encodes CAWAGTGVSGANGLTF. V and J are TRBV30 and TRBJ2-6, with 8 bases aligning to TRBD1. Germline CDR1 is GTSNPN and CDR2 is SVGIG (reference sequence). The CDR3 is 16 residues long.